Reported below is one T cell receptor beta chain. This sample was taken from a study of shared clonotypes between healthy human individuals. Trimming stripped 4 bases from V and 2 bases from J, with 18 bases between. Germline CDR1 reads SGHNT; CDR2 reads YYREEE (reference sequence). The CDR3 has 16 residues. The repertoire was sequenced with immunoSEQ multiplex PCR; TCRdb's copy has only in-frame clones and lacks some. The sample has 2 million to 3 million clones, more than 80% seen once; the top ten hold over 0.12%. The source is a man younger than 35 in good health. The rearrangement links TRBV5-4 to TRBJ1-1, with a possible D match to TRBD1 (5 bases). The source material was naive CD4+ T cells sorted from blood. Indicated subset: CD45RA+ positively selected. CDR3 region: CASSVLREGYNTEAFF. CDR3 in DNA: TGTGCCAGCAGCGTGCTCAGGGAAGGGTATAACACTGAAGCTTTCTTT.